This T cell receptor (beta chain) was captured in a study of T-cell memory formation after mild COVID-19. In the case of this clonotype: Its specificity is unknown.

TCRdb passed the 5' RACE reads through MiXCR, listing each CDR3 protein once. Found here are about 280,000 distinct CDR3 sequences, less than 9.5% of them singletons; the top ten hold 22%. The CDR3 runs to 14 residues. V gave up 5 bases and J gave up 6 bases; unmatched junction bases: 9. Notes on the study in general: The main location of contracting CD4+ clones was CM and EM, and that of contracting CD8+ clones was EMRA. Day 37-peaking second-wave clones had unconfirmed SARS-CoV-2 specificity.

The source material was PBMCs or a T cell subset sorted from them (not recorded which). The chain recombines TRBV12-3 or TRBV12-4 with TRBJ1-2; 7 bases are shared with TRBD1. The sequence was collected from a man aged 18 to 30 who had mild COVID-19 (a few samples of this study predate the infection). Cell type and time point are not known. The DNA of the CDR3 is TGTGCCAGCAGTCCGTGGACAGGCGACCATGGCTACACCTTC. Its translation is CASSPWTGDHGYTF.